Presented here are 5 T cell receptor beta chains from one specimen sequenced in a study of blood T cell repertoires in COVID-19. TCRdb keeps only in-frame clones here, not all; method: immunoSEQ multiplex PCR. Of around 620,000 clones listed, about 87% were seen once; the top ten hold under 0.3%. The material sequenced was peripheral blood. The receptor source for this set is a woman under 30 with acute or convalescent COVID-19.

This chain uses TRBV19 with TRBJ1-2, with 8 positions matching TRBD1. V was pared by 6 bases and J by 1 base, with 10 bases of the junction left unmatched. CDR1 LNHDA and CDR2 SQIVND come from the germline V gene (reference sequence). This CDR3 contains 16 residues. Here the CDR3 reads CASSVPRQGINYGYTF. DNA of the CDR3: TGTGCCAGTAGCGTTCCAAGACAGGGGATTAACTATGGCTACACCTTC.

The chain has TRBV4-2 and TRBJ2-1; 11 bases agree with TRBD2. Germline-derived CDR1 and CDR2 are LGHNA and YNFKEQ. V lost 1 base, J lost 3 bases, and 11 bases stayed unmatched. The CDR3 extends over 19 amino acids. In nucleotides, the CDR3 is TGTGCCAGCAGCCAAGTTCCACGTACTAGCGGGGGACACTACAATGAGCAGTTCTTC. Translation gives CASSQVPRTSGGHYNEQFF.

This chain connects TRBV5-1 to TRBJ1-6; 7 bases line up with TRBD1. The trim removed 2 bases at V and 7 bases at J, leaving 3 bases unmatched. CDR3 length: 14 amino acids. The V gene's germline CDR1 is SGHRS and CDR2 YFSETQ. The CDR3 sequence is CASSLDRANSPLHF. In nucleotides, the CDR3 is TGCGCCAGCAGCTTAGACAGGGCCAATTCACCCCTCCACTTT.

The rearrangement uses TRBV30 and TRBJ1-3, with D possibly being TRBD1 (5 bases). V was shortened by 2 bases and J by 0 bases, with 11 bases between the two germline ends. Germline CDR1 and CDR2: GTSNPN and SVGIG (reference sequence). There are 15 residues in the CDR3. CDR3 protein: CAWSLDQGSGNTIYF. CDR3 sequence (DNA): TGTGCCTGGAGTCTAGACCAGGGCTCTGGAAACACCATATATTTT. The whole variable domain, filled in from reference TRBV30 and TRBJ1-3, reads SQTIHQWPATLVQPVGSPLSLECTVEGTSNPNLYWYRQAAGRGLQLLFYSVGIGQISSEVPQNLSASRPQDRQFILSSKKLLLSDSGFYLCAWSLDQGSGNTIYFGEGSWLTVV.

CDR3 in amino acids: CASSRYWTGSYSNQPQHF. CDR3 in DNA: TGCGCCAGCAGCCGCTATTGGACAGGGTCGTATAGCAATCAGCCCCAGCATTTT. The chain recombines TRBV4-3 with TRBJ1-5; TRBD1 matches at 8 bases. The V segment lost 4 bases and the J segment 0 bases; nucleotides outside the gene matches: 11. Germline V CDR1 and CDR2: LGHNA, YSLEER. This CDR3 is 18 amino acids long.